This T cell receptor beta chain is drawn from a study of T cell responses to AZD1222 COVID-19 vaccine. In the study overall: Second-dose intervals of approximately 4 or approximately 12 weeks were pooled. Study-wide results and limits: Distributed over spike, vaccine-associated CD4 TCRs predominated at 160-218 and 743-854. Females outnumbered males among donors, who were mostly white British; clonal diversity was possibly underestimated. Spike-specific TCR depth and breadth grew after two AZD1222 doses.

The assay was immunoSEQ multiplex PCR, and TCRdb's table has in-frame clones only and misses some. The table has about 180,000 clones, 87% seen once. Note on this clone: Its antigen is unknown.

The receptor was derived from an adult in good health. The material sequenced was peripheral blood, taken on day 0 of AZD1222 vaccination.

The CDR3 coding sequence is TGTGCCAGCACCCCCCGAAGGGGGCGGACCACTGAAGCTTTCTTT. Protein sequence: CASTPRRGRTTEAFF. The chain carries TRBV27 and TRBJ1-1; TRBD1 agrees at 7 bases. Trimming cost V 7 bases and J 4 bases; bases outside gene matches: 12. This CDR3 has 15 residues. CDR1 is MNHEY and CDR2 is SMNVEV in the germline V gene (reference sequence).